A single T cell receptor beta chain is shown here with its context. Its antigen is currently not known. No base quality values were provided; no much bigger clone lies one nucleotide off. In total, roughly 670 healthy bone marrow donors made up the cohort. Cohort members were all nominally healthy when sampled, although unrecorded immune exposures were likely present. The donor was CMV seronegative and belonged to the group of under 400 seronegative cohort members. A peripheral blood sample was collected from each donor, and TCR beta sequencing was performed on peripheral blood mononuclear cells. The Qiagen DNeasy Blood Extraction Kit was used to extract genomic DNA from the blood cell samples. From its cysteine to its phenylalanine, the CDR3 spans 18 amino acids. The DNA shown is the 54-base CDR3, in frame from base 1. The junction shows trimming of 2 bases on V and 0 bases on J, and the gene matches do not reach 13 bases of it. CDR1 and CDR2, per the germline V gene, are KGHSH and LQKENI.

The data were taken from a study of cytomegalovirus exposure and HLA in healthy donors (dated by TCRdb to about 2017). The study in broad terms: An earlier analysis of under 600 of the donors reported 250 to 300 Gb of sequence data and roughly 100 million unique TCR beta sequences from some 180 million T cells. Approximately 300 gigabases of sequencing data and tens of millions of unique TCR sequences were included in an early release covering 550 to 650 HLA-typed donors. HLA typing covered class I and class II loci at four-digit resolution. A handful of DR-DQ haplotypes were handled as single units for association and clustering because linkage in the cohort was strong. Donor age, sex, ethnicity and CMV serostatus were collected together with the repertoire data. An earlier analysis of some 500 of the donors applied high-throughput TCR beta sequencing to assess whether each TCR beta V gene segment acted as functional or pseudogenic. The number of typed donors differed by locus: about 620-630 for A, B, C, DRB1 and DQB1; some 500 for DQA1; fewer than 610 for DPA1; and about 470 for DPB1. Among 300 to 500 genotyped donors of the cohort, an average of roughly 230,000 unique TCR beta nucleotide sequences was sequenced per donor, of which roughly 18% were non-productive. The T cell repertoires of several hundred subjects were profiled by immunosequencing and related to cytomegalovirus serostatus. A later genetic analysis used genome-wide SNP genotypes for about three fifths of the 666 donors, treating that subset as a discovery cohort. Among the roughly 400 genotyped donors, 81% belonged to the genetic ancestry cluster associated with self-reported Caucasian donors. Besides the first cohort of approximately 670 subjects, a separate validation cohort made up of roughly 130 different subjects was used. A later analysis re-examined previously published TCR beta repertoires from just over 650 donors and added high-resolution HLA genotyping to investigate patterns of TCR occurrence. In the later analysis, no new phenotypic data were used to find candidate immune exposures; instead, reliance was placed on TCR beta sequences and their occurrence across donors. The study combined high-throughput TCR immunosequencing, statistical association of individual TCRs with disease status, and machine learning to predict cytomegalovirus infection status. The study aimed to test whether signatures of past pathogen exposure could be identified by cataloging public T cell receptors. All discovery cohort repertoires had been generated using a single sequencing platform.

The library was made by the immunoSEQ multiplex PCR assay. The multiplex PCR relied on a mix of 60 forward primers for TCR Vbeta segments and 13 reverse primers for TCR Jbeta segments. Amplification of the CDR3 region of rearranged TCR beta genes was performed with a multiplex PCR assay on genomic DNA. Amplified TCR beta libraries were sequenced as 87-base-pair reads on the Illumina HiSeq System. The authors processed their data as follows. In a later analysis, 70 million to 95 million unique TCR beta chains were counted across the approximately 670 repertoires, and approximately 11 million of these chains were shared by at least two donors. A nearest-neighbor algorithm error-corrected the raw reads and collapsed the reads into unique sequences, merging closely related sequences to remove PCR and sequencing errors. To assign V, D and J gene segments, CDR3 sequences were aligned to IMGT reference sequences. For a sequence to be retained, a match of at least six nucleotides was required to both a V gene segment and a J gene segment. Rearrangements were called productive when the CDR3 lacked stop codons and stayed in frame with V and J; all others were non-productive. Following IMGT convention, CDR3 was defined as the stretch from the second conserved V-encoded cysteine to the conserved J-encoded phenylalanine. The earlier analysis of 500 to 650 of the donors excluded any sequence lacking an unambiguous match to a single V gene segment. An earlier analysis of 450 to 650 of the donors called V segments functional above 56.7% productive rearrangements and segregating when the between-donor standard deviation exceeded 5%. A statistical classification framework was built for diagnosing cytomegalovirus status from the catalog of TCR beta chain sequences. V and J gene assignment, in a later analysis, came from comparing TCR nucleotide sequences with IMGT/GENE-DB human TR gene sequences. In a later analysis, CDR3 sequences and most-parsimonious VDJ recombination scenarios were assigned using the TCRdist pipeline. In a later analysis, every TCR beta chain was defined by the combination of its CDR3 amino acid sequence and its V-gene family, and reads without a unique V-gene family were dropped. As a way to deal with suspected cross-contamination and a sequencing artifact, a later analysis dropped 640 or so nucleotide sequences that were highly shared and had low generation probability. In a later analysis, a clonal expansion index for each public chain was calculated from normalized within-repertoire ranks of inferred template counts. In a later analysis, generation probabilities were computed using a VDJ recombination model fitted to out-of-frame rearrangements, and the results were checked against IGoR. In a later analysis, hypergeometric tests were used to score TCR-TCR, TCR-HLA and TCR-CMV co-occurrence, with a repertoire-size bias correction applied to TCR pairs. False discovery rates were estimated in a later analysis by permuting HLA or CMV assignments 20 times. In a later analysis, co-occurring TCRs were grouped using DBSCAN, with TCRdist sequence similarity added in when clustering inside HLA-allele-positive subsets. Co-occurrence clustering excluded repertoires with fewer than 30,000 or more than 120,000 public chains, plus five with anomalous nucleotide sharing. In TCRdb, the immuneACCESS table is reduced to in-frame sequences with V and J assigned. These tables do not hold every clone; where another copy was compared, an unresolved V gene accounts for under half, and the others remain unexplained. Clone size and the V and J calls come from that table; the DNA yielded D and trimming. Present in this sample are around 140,000 clones, around three fifths of which were seen just once. Roughly 1.8% of the sample is taken by the ten largest.

The paper's findings and limits, for the study overall: Cytomegalovirus status was reported to be diagnosed by the classifier with high specificity and sensitivity in both the original and validation cohorts. A later analysis found that most CMV-associated TCR beta chains appeared HLA-restricted, with HLA associations seemingly driven largely by CMV exposure. For the cohort, immune exposure information was limited to CMV serostatus. In an earlier analysis of some 500 of the donors, most TCR beta V segments appeared in productive rearrangements about 87% or about 30% of the time, broadly matching IMGT annotations. A cluster of highly shared sequence variants was judged likely to be a technical artifact of the sequencing pipeline. An association between a missense DCLRE1C variant and V-gene and J-gene trimming of TCR beta chains was found in a later genetic analysis and replicated in an independent cohort. The presence/absence analyses assumed that sequencing depth was roughly uniform across donors, and that assumption may not be true. The earlier analysis of a few hundred of the donors excluded some 15 rarely observed V segments, including chromosome 9 orphons, because counts were too low. Linkage disequilibrium might explain the correlated functional status among segregating V segments, but an unknown experimental factor could not be excluded. In a later genetic analysis, fewer N-insertions in productive TCRs were reported among donors in an Asian-associated ancestry cluster than the roughly 700-donor mean. A later analysis reported that several top co-occurrence clusters appeared linked to parvovirus B19, influenza, CMV and Epstein-Barr virus. In vitro tests confirmed that a few of the cytomegalovirus-associated TCR beta chains recognize cytomegalovirus antigens. In a later analysis, HLA-associated TCR beta chains showed more clonal expansion and lower generation probabilities than non-associated chains that were equally common. This cohort had only TCR beta chains sequenced, and the lack of alpha or paired-chain data limited which features could be detected. Across donors, most TCR sequences were observed very rarely, whereas some public TCRs were present in many individuals. The authors suggested that the approach could potentially be generalized to other disease states and immunological phenotypes. At a false discovery rate of 0.05, a later analysis linked fewer than 20,000 TCR beta sequences to specific HLA alleles. Some IMGT-functional V segments, including TRBV6-2 and TRBV6-3, could not be told apart with the 87-base-pair reads, so those segments were excluded. Because HLA typing was missing for some donors at each locus, association tests included only the typed subset. A further reported finding was that TCR beta sequences accurately predicted the HLA-A and HLA-B alleles for most subjects in the first cohort. A total of fewer than 200 TCR beta chains were listed by the study as associated with cytomegalovirus. When HLA alleles, especially DR and DQ, strongly co-occurred, TCR associations were difficult to assign to individual alleles. According to a later analysis, TCR association rates differed among HLA loci, with DRB1 alleles showing the most associated TCRs and HLA-C alleles showing the fewest.

Recombination connected TRBV18 to TRBJ2-7; 7 central nucleotides agree with TRBD1. This receptor was obtained from a male donor in good health and CMV-seronegative. Sequencing input: PBMCs. The sequence in DNA is TGTGCCAGCTCACCAGGGGCCCCGGGACAGACATCCTCCTACGAGCAGTACTTC. This codes for CASSPGAPGQTSSYEQYF.